The rows below give T cell receptor beta chains drawn from one sample of a study of T cell responses to AZD1222 COVID-19 vaccine. Data came from immunoSEQ multiplex PCR; TCRdb stores just in-frame clones and leaves some out. The sample lists tens of thousands of clones, 90% occurring once. Specimen: peripheral blood, collected on day 0 of AZD1222 vaccination. Receptors were obtained from an adult in good health. Both conserved end residues are part of each CDR3. The D gene is left open where the match is weak. Some rows have no size entry. The others give once, few or many, or a class for an expanded clone.

j_gene,v_gene,abundance,d_gene,CDR3nt,CDR3aa
TRBJ1-2,TRBV19,NA,NA,TGTGCCAGTAGTTCAGCCGGGGCGCTACGGGACTATGGCTACACCTTC,CASSSAGALRDYGYTF
TRBJ1-2,TRBV4-3,NA,TRBD1,TGCGCCAGCAGCCAAGCTGTGGGACAGGGAGGCCCGAACTATGGCTACACCTTC,CASSQAVGQGGPNYGYTF
TRBJ1-1,TRBV19,NA,NA,TGTGCCAGTAGTGTCTTCTCGGTTATGAACACTGAAGCTTTCTTT,CASSVFSVMNTEAFF
TRBJ1-5,TRBV7-8,NA,NA,TGTGCCAGCAGCCCTTCGGGAGGCAATCAGCCCCAGCATTTT,CASSPSGGNQPQHF
TRBJ2-7,TRBV11-3,few,NA,TGTGCCAGCAGCTTCGACATGGACAGTTCCTACGAGCAGTACTTC,CASSFDMDSSYEQYF
TRBJ1-6,TRBV5-6,once,NA,TGTGCCAGCAGCTTGGAAGACCGGAGCCGATACCCCCTCCACTTT,CASSLEDRSRYPLHF
TRBJ2-5,TRBV29-1,NA,TRBD2,TGCAGCGTCCAAGCGGGGGGGCCTGAGACCCAGTACTTC,CSVQAGGPETQYF
TRBJ1-2,TRBV10-2,once,TRBD1,TGCGCCAGCCTTGGACAGGGGATCTATGGCTACACCTTC,CASLGQGIYGYTF
TRBJ1-6,TRBV6-5,NA,NA,TGTGCCAGCAGTCGGAGCTCCTATAATTCACCCCTCCACTTT,CASSRSSYNSPLHF
TRBJ2-7,TRBV18,NA,TRBD1,TGTGCCAGCTCACCCGGGACAGGGGTCTCCTACGAGCAGTACTTC,CASSPGTGVSYEQYF
TRBJ1-2,TRBV19,NA,NA,TGTGCCAGTAGACCCCCGGACGTCAAGGGGTATGGCTACACCTTC,CASRPPDVKGYGYTF
TRBJ1-2,TRBV6-5,NA,TRBD1,TGTGCCAGCGACAGGGTTTCCTACGGCTACACCTTC,CASDRVSYGYTF
TRBJ1-2,TRBV7-8,NA,NA,TGTGCCAGCAGCCTCGGACAGTCCTATGGCTACACCTTC,CASSLGQSYGYTF
TRBJ1-5,TRBV15,few,TRBD1,TGTGCCACCAGCACCGGGACAGGGTTTCATCAGCCCCAGCATTTT,CATSTGTGFHQPQHF
TRBJ1-5,TRBV27,once,NA,TGTGCCAGCAGTTTATCCAGCGGACTGAGGGGTCAGCCCCAGCATTTT,CASSLSSGLRGQPQHF
TRBJ1-1,TRBV12-3/TRBV12-4,NA,NA,TGTGCCAGCAGTTTAAGCACTGAAGCTTTCTTT,CASSLSTEAFF
TRBJ1-2,TRBV3-1/TRBV3-2,NA,NA,TGTGCCAGCAGCCAAGATCGTTACCGTAGCCAGGGCTACACCTTC,CASSQDRYRSQGYTF
TRBJ1-1,TRBV11-2,NA,TRBD1,TGTGCCAGCAGCTTAAACGCAGGGGGTACTGAAGCTTTCTTT,CASSLNAGGTEAFF
TRBJ1-5,TRBV5-3,once,NA,TGTGCCAGAAGCTTTGACCTGTGGACGGCCCTTAATCAGCCCCAGCATTTT,CARSFDLWTALNQPQHF
TRBJ1-2,TRBV7-6,NA,NA,TGTGCCAGCAGTTCCTTAGACCCAGGGCCAGCTAACTATGGCTACACCTTC,CASSSLDPGPANYGYTF
TRBJ2-2,TRBV5-1,NA,TRBD1,TGCGCCAGCAGCTCGACCGGGACAGGTCGTCCCGGGGAGCTGTTTTTT,CASSSTGTGRPGELFF
TRBJ1-1,TRBV10-3,NA,NA,TGTGCCATCAGTGGCGGCAGATGGGGCACTGAAGCTTTCTTT,CAISGGRWGTEAFF
TRBJ1-5,TRBV6-5,NA,TRBD1,TGTGCCAGCAGACAACAGGGGAGCCTCAATCAGCCCCAGCATTTT,CASRQQGSLNQPQHF
TRBJ2-5,TRBV7-6,NA,NA,TGTGCCAGCAGCTTAGGACAGGATAAGACCCAGTACTTC,CASSLGQDKTQYF
TRBJ2-2,TRBV12-3/TRBV12-4,NA,NA,TGTGCCAGCGTAAGCACCGGGGAGCTGTTTTTT,CASVSTGELFF
TRBJ2-7,TRBV6-5,few,NA,TGTGCCAGCAGTTACGGCCCGGGGGGCAAGGACGAGCAGTACTTC,CASSYGPGGKDEQYF
TRBJ2-7,TRBV3-1/TRBV3-2,NA,NA,TGTGCCAGCAGCCACTGGAGCTCCTACGAGCAGTACTTC,CASSHWSSYEQYF
TRBJ1-4,TRBV7-8,NA,NA,TGTGCCAGCAGCTTAGAAGTGGACCATGAGGTAAAACTGTTTTTT,CASSLEVDHEVKLFF
TRBJ2-1,TRBV2,NA,NA,TGTGCCAGCAGTCCAAACGTAGACTATTTTGTAAATGAGCAGTTCTTC,CASSPNVDYFVNEQFF
TRBJ2-3,TRBV18,NA,NA,TGTGCCAGCTCACCACCTTCCGATACGCAGTATTTT,CASSPPSDTQYF
TRBJ1-2,TRBV28,NA,NA,TGTGCCAGCAGTTTAGAAAATCTGGGGGGGCGCGACGATGGCTACACCTTC,CASSLENLGGRDDGYTF
TRBJ1-5,TRBV19,NA,NA,TGTGCCAGTAGTATGGACAAAGAATGGGTCGGCAATCAGCCCCAGCATTTT,CASSMDKEWVGNQPQHF